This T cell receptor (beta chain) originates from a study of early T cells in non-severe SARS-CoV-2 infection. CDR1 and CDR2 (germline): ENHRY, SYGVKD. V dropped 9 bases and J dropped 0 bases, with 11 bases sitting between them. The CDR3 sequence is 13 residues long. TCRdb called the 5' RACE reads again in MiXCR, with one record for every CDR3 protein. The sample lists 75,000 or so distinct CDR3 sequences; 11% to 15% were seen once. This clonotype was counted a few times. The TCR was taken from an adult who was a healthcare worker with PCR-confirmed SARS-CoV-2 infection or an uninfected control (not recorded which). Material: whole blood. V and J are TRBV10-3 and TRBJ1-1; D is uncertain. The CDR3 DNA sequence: TGTGCCATAAAACCGGGAGTGAACACTGAAGCTTTCTTT. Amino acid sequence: CAIKPGVNTEAFF.